The source of this T cell receptor beta chain is a study of T cell responses to AZD1222 COVID-19 vaccine. Whole-study context: Second-dose groups at about 4 or about 12 weeks were pooled. Study-level points and caveats: At 160-218 and 743-854, vaccine-associated CD4 TCRs were dominant, and they spanned spike. Seropositive AZD1222 recipients at baseline numbered only six or seven. White British donors predominated, females outnumbered males, and clonal diversity was possibly underestimated.

Here immunoSEQ multiplex PCR was the method, and the copy in TCRdb shows in-frame clones only, minus some. The sample includes about 95,000 clones, approximately 88% of them seen just once. This CDR3 region has 17 residues. A word on this clone: No antigen is known for it.

V is TRBV21-1 and J is TRBJ1-5. TRBV21-1 is labeled a pseudogene. The input for sequencing was peripheral blood, taken on day 0 of AZD1222 vaccination. The receptor was derived from an adult in good health. The CDR3 spells CASRLNSWRVFYQPQHF. In DNA form, the CDR3 reads TGTGCCAGCCGCCTCAATTCTTGGAGAGTTTTTTATCAGCCCCAGCATTTT.